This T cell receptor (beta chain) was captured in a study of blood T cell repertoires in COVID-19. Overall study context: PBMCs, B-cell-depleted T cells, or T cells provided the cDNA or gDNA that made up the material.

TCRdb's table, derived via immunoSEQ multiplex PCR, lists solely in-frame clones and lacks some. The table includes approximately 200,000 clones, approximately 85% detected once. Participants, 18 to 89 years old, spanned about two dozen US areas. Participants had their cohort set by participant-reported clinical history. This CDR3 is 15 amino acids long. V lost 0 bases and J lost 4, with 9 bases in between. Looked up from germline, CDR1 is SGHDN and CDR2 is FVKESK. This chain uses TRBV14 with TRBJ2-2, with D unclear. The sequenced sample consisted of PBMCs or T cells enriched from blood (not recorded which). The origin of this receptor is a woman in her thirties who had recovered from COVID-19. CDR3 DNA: TGTGCCAGCAGCCAAGAATGGCCAGGCACCGGGGAGCTGTTTTTT. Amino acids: CASSQEWPGTGELFF.